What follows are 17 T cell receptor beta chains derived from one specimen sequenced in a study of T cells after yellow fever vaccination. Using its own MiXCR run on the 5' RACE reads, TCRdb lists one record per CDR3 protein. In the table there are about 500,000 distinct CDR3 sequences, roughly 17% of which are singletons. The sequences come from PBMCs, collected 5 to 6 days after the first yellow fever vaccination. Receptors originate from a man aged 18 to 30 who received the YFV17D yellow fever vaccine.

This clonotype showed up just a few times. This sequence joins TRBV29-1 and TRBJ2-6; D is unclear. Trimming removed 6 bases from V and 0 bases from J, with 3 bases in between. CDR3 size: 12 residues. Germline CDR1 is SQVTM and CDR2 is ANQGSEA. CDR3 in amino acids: CSVNSGANVLTF. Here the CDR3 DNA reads TGCAGCGTAAACTCTGGGGCCAACGTCCTGACTTTC.

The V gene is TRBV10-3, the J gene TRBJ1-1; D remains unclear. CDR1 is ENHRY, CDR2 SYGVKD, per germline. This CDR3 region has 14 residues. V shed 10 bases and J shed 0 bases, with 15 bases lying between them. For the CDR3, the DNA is TGTGCCACGTTAGGGTCAGACATGAACACTGAAGCTTTCTTT. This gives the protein CATLGSDMNTEAFF.

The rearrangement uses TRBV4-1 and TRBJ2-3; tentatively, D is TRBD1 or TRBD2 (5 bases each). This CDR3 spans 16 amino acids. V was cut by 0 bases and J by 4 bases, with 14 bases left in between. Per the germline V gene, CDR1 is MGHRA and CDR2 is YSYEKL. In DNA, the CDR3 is TGCGCCAGCAGCCAAGAGGGCCCCGGGACCTCAGATACGCAGTATTTT. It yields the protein CASSQEGPGTSDTQYF.

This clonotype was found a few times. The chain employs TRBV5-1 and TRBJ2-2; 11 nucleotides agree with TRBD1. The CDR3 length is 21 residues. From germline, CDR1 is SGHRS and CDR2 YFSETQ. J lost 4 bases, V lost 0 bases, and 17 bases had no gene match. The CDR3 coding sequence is TGCGCCAGCAGCTTGGTGGGACAGGGGGTAATCGGTGGAGACCCCACCGGGGAGCTGTTTTTT. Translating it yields CASSLVGQGVIGGDPTGELFF.

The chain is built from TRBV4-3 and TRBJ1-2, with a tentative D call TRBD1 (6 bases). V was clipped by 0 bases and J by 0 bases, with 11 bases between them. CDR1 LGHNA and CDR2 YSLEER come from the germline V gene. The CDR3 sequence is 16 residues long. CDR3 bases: TGCGCCAGCAGCCAAGAAGGAGACAGGTCTAACTATGGCTACACCTTC. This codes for CASSQEGDRSNYGYTF.

The CDR3 DNA sequence: TGTGCCAGTAGTGTTACAGGGTCGGAAGAGACCCAGTACTTC. Translated, it gives CASSVTGSEETQYF. V usage is TRBV19 and J usage is TRBJ2-5, with D possibly TRBD1 on 6 matching bases. The CDR3 is 14 residues long. CDR1 LNHDA and CDR2 SQIVND come from the germline V gene (reference sequence). V lost 5 bases, J lost 3 bases, and 13 bases lay in between.

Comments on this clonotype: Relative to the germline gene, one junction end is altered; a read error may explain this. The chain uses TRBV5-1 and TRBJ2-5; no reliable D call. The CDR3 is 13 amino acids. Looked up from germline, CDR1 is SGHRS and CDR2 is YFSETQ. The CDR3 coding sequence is TGCGCCAGCAGCTTATTAGATCTTGAGACCCTGTACTTC. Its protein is CASSLLDLETLYF.

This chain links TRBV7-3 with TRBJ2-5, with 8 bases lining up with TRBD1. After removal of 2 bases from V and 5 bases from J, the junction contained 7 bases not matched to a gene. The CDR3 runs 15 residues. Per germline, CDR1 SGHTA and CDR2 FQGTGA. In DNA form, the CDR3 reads TGTGCCAGCAGCTTACTTCAGGGGGCCGGGGAGACCCAGTACTTC. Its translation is CASSLLQGAGETQYF.

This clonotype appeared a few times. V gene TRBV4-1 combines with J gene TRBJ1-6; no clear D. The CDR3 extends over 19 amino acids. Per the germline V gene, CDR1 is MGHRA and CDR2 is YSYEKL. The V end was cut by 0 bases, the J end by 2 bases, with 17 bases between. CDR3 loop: CASSQDPRAGMAYNSPLHF. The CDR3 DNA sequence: TGCGCCAGCAGCCAAGATCCTCGGGCGGGGATGGCCTATAATTCACCCCTCCACTTT.

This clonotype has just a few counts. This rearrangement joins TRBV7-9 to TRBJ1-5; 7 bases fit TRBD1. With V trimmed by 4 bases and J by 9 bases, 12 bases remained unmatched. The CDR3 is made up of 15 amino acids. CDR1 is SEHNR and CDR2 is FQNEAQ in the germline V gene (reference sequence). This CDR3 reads CASSSGRTGLGPQHF. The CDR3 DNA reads TGTGCCAGCAGCTCCGGGAGGACAGGCCTAGGGCCCCAGCATTTT.

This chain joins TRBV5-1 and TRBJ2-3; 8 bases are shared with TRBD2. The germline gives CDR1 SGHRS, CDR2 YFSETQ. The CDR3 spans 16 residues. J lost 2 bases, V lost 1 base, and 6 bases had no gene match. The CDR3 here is CASSLLIAGFTDTQYF. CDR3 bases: TGCGCCAGCAGCTTGTTAATAGCGGGGTTCACAGATACGCAGTATTTT.

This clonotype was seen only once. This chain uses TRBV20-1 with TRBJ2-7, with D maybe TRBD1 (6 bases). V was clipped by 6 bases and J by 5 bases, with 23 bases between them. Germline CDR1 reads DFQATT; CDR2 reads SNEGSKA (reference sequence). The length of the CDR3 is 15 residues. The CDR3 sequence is CSATNREGPDHEQYF. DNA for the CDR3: TGCAGTGCCACGAACAGGGAAGGACCGGACCACGAGCAGTACTTC.

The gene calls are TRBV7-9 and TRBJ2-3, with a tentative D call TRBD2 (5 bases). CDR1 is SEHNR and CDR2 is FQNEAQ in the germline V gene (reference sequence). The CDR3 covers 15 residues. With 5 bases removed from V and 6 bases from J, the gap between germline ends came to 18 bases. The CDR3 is CASSHPRGARDTQYF. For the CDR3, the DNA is TGTGCCAGCAGCCACCCCCGGGGAGCGAGGGATACGCAGTATTTT.

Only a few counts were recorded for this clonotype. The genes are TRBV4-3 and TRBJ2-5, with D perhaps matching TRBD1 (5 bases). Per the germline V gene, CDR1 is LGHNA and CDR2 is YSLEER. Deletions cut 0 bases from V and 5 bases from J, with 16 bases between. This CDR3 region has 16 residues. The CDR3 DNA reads TGCGCCAGCAGCCAAGAAGCCCGCAGGGAAATTGAGACCCAGTACTTC. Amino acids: CASSQEARREIETQYF.

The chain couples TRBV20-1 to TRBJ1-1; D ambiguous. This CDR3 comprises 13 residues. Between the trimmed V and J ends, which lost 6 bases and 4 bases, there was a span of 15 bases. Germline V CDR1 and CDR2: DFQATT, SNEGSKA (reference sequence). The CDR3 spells CSAEGIVGTEAFF. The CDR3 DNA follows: TGCAGTGCGGAAGGGATCGTGGGCACTGAAGCTTTCTTT.

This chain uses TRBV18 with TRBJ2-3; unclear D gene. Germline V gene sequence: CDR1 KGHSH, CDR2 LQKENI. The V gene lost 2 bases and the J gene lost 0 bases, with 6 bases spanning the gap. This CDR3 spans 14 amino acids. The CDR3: CASSPTVSTDTQYF. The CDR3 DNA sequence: TGTGCCAGCTCACCAACCGTAAGCACAGATACGCAGTATTTT.

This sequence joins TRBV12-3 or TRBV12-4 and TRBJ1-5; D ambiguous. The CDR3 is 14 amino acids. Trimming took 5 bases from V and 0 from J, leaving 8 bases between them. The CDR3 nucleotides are TGTGCCAGCAGTACAGCCTATAGCAATCAGCCCCAGCATTTT. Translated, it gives CASSTAYSNQPQHF.